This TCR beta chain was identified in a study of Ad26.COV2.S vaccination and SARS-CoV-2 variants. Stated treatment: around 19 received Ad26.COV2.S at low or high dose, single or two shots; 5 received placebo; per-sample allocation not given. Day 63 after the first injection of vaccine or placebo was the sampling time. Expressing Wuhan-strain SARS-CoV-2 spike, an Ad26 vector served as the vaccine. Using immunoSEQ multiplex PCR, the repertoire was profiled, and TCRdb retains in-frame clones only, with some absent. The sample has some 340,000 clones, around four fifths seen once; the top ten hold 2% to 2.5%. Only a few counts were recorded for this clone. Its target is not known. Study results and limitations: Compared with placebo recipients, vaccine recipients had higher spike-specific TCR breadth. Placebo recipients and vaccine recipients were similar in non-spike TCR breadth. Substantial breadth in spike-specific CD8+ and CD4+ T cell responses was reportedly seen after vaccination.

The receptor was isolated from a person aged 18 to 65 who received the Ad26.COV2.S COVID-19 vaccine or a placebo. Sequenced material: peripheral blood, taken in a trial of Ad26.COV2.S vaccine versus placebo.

The CDR3 nucleotides read TGTGCCAGCGTGGGGGCGCCCGAATCCTACGAGCAGTACTTC. It is translated as CASVGAPESYEQYF. The chain joins TRBV7-9 to TRBJ2-7, with a possible D match to TRBD1 (6 bases). The V gene lost 8 bases and the J gene lost 1 base, with 15 bases spanning the gap. There are 14 residues in the CDR3. Germline CDR1 and CDR2: SEHNR and FQNEAQ (reference sequence).